This T cell receptor beta chain was captured in a study of early T cells in non-severe SARS-CoV-2 infection. Across the whole study: Whole-blood bulk RNA, unsorted, was sequenced, and chains were unpaired. Findings and caveats of the study: VDJdb-based matching was biased toward anti-spike CD8 responses and missed private and CD4 specificities.

CDR1 is LGHNA and CDR2 is YNFKEQ in the germline V gene. V shed 1 base and J shed 8 bases, with 15 bases lying between them. The length of the CDR3 is 15 residues. This clonotype was detected ten times or more. Its target is not known. As part of library construction, unique molecular identifiers were attached to individual cDNA molecules. TCRdb fed the 5' RACE reads into MiXCR, producing one record per CDR3 protein. The repertoire consists of about 25,000 distinct CDR3 sequences, with around 5.1% occurring once and the leading ten covering roughly 2.5%. V usage is TRBV4-2 and J usage is TRBJ1-3, with D perhaps matching TRBD1 (5 bases). The sequence was obtained from an adult who was a healthcare worker with PCR-confirmed SARS-CoV-2 infection or an uninfected control (not recorded which). Sequencing was done on a sample of whole blood. The CDR3 sequence is CASSQGGGTADTIYF. In DNA form, the CDR3 reads TGTGCCAGCAGCCAAGGCGGGGGAACCGCCGACACCATATATTTT.